Sequencing of this TCR beta chain was carried out in a study of Graves' ophthalmopathy and Graves' hyperthyroidism. As for the study in general: Stable hyperthyroidism meant no progression to ophthalmopathy within 18 months of follow-up. Study-wide results and limits: Sensitivity of approximately 70% and specificity of approximately 76% were achieved by the model that predicted ophthalmopathy progression. In blood, most expanded thyroid clonotypes above 0.001 frequency were also detected.

Germline-derived CDR1 and CDR2 are LGHNA and YSLEER. This CDR3 is 19 amino acids long. Germline trimming cut 0 bases from V and 4 bases from J; bases unmatched to any gene: 11. Amplification from RNA transcripts yielded the TCR beta CDR3 regions. First-round RT-PCR used HTBI primers; second-round multiplex PCR followed. MiXCR, applied by TCRdb to the multiplex PCR reads, yields one record per CDR3 protein. Here the sample spans approximately 1.2 million distinct CDR3 sequences, approximately 35% being singletons. Each diagnosis was determined on the basis of clinical symptoms, serum thyroxine, TRAb, thyroid ultrasound and orbital computed tomography. Points on this clonotype: Its antigen is not known.

The V gene is TRBV4-3, the J gene TRBJ2-2; 10 bases align to TRBD1. The TCR comes from an adult man with Graves' hyperthyroidism. The sequenced sample consisted of peripheral blood or thyroid tissue (not recorded which). The CDR3 is CASSQEGRRQGAGTGELFF. CDR3 coding DNA: TGCGCCAGCAGCCAAGAAGGGAGGCGACAGGGGGCAGGCACCGGGGAGCTGTTTTTT.